The 30 T cell receptor beta chains below were found in one sample sequenced in a study of blood T cell repertoires in COVID-19. Sequencing used immunoSEQ multiplex PCR; TCRdb keeps in-frame clones, though not all of them. The sample lists about 170,000 clones, roughly 80% occurring once. The source material was peripheral blood. The receptors were sampled from an elderly woman with acute or convalescent COVID-19.

This chain links TRBV5-4 with TRBJ2-3, with a tentative D call TRBD1 (5 bases). The ends were cut back, 3 bases at V and 1 base at J, with 9 bases in the middle. Germline V gives CDR1 SGHNT, CDR2 YYREEE (reference sequence). The CDR3 has 14 residues. The CDR3 reads CASSSWGGTDTQYF. CDR3 DNA sequence: TGTGCCAGCAGCTCGTGGGGCGGCACAGATACGCAGTATTTT. The whole variable domain, remainder taken from reference TRBV5-4 and TRBJ2-3, is ETGVTQSPTHLIKTRGQQVTLRCSSQSGHNTVSWYQQALGQGPQFIFQYYREEENGRGNFPPRFSGLQFPNYSSELNVNALELDDSALYLCASSSWGGTDTQYFGPGTRLTVL.

This sequence joins TRBV9 and TRBJ1-2; D remains ambiguous. V lost 0 bases and J 4 bases, leaving 13 bases between the germline ends. The CDR3 is 15 residues long. Germline V CDR1 and CDR2: SGDLS, YYNGEE. In DNA form, the CDR3 reads TGTGCCAGCAGCGTAGTGGCAGGCCCCTTCTATGGCTACACCTTC. This translates into CASSVVAGPFYGYTF.

The chain couples TRBV6-5 to TRBJ1-2; no clear D gene. V was clipped by 1 base and J by 8 bases, with 8 bases between them. Germline CDR1 is MNHEY and CDR2 is SVGAGI. The CDR3 sequence is 12 residues long. The CDR3 DNA sequence: TGTGCCAGCAGTTACTTTGGGGAGGGCTACACCTTC. Its protein product is CASSYFGEGYTF.

The genes are TRBV19 and TRBJ2-2; 7 bases agree with TRBD2. With 11 bases clipped from V and 5 bases from J, the junction kept 11 bases outside the gene matches. Germline V gives CDR1 LNHDA, CDR2 SQIVND (reference sequence). The CDR3 has 14 amino acids. The CDR3 nucleotides are TGTGCCTCCCTGAGGGGTAGCGGGACCGGGGAGCTGTTTTTT. This encodes CASLRGSGTGELFF.

This clone was detected only once. This chain links TRBV21-1 with TRBJ2-5; whether TRBD1, the table's D call, matches the DNA was not checked. TRBV21-1 is listed as a pseudogene. This CDR3 is 15 amino acids long. CDR3 in DNA: TGTGCCAGCAGCAATACGACAGCTTACCAAGAGACCCAGTACTTC. Translating it yields CASSNTTAYQETQYF.

The chain employs TRBV11-1 and TRBJ2-3; D possibly corresponds to TRBD1 (5 bases). V was pared by 3 bases and J by 1 base, with 11 bases between. This CDR3 comprises 15 residues. In germline, CDR1 is SGHAT, CDR2 FQDESV (reference sequence). CDR3 bases: TGTGCCAGCAGCTTTGGGCCAGGGCGCACAGATACGCAGTATTTT. This encodes CASSFGPGRTDTQYF.

This chain uses TRBV7-3 with TRBJ2-7; 10 bases are shared with TRBD1. After removal of 2 bases from V and 4 bases from J, the junction contained 2 bases not matched to a gene. This CDR3 is built from 14 residues. From germline, CDR1 is SGHTA and CDR2 FQGTGA. CDR3 sequence: CASSLLGQGYEQYF. The CDR3 bases are TGTGCCAGCAGCTTACTGGGACAGGGGTACGAGCAGTACTTC.

This rearrangement joins TRBV19 to TRBJ2-5, with TRBD2 matching 11 bases. This CDR3 is 15 amino acids long. Germline loops: CDR1 LNHDA, CDR2 SQIVND (reference sequence). V shed 6 bases and J 5 bases; nucleotides not matched to a gene: 8. CDR3 protein: CASSPLAGGGETQYF. DNA of the CDR3: TGTGCCAGTAGCCCTCTAGCGGGGGGCGGGGAGACCCAGTACTTC. Using reference TRBV19 and TRBJ2-5 for the parts outside the CDR3, the full variable domain is DGGITQSPKYLFRKEGQNVTLSCEQNLNHDAMYWYRQDPGQGLRLIYYSQIVNDFQKGDIAEGYSVSREKKESFPLTVTSAQKNPTAFYLCASSPLAGGGETQYFGPGTRLLVL.

This clone was recorded once. The chain uses TRBV5-4 and TRBJ1-1, with D possibly being TRBD1 (6 bases). CDR3 length: 14 residues. CDR1 and CDR2 from the germline V gene are SGHNT and YYREEE (reference sequence). The V end was cut by 0 bases, the J end by 4 bases, with 10 bases between. The CDR3 spells CASSLERRGTEAFF. DNA of the CDR3: TGTGCCAGCAGCTTGGAGCGCAGGGGCACTGAAGCTTTCTTT.

The gene calls are TRBV6-4 and TRBJ2-1; 10 bases line up with TRBD2. CDR3 length equals 15 residues. V trimming: 6 bases; J trimming: 6 bases; junction bases outside the gene matches: 8. Germline loops: CDR1 MRHNA, CDR2 SNTAGT. The CDR3 spells CASRQSGRALNEQFF. The DNA of the CDR3 is TGTGCCAGCAGGCAAAGCGGGAGGGCCCTCAATGAGCAGTTCTTC.

The chain uses TRBV9 and TRBJ2-1, with 8 bases lining up with TRBD2. V shed 3 bases, J shed 8 bases, and the junction held 10 bases outside the gene matches. Germline CDR1 and CDR2: SGDLS and YYNGEE. CDR3 length: 15 residues. CDR3 in DNA: TGTGCCAGCAGCGACGGGAGGGCCACTTACGATGAGCAGTTCTTC. Protein: CASSDGRATYDEQFF.

The V call is TRBV6-2 or TRBV6-3, the J call TRBJ1-2; 7 bases fit TRBD1. CDR1 and CDR2 (germline): MNHEY, SVGEGT. This CDR3 contains 17 residues. V was pared by 5 bases and J by 3 bases, with 15 bases of the junction left unmatched. The DNA of the CDR3 is TGTGCCAGCAGTGACAACCCCCGAGGGGGCAGGGACTATGGCTACACCTTC. It yields the protein CASSDNPRGGRDYGYTF.

Comments on this clone: Other DNA sequences within the sample encode an identical CDR3. CDR3: CASSPGQMNTEAFF. The CDR3 nucleotides read TGCGCCAGCAGCCCCGGACAGATGAACACTGAAGCTTTCTTT. The chain joins TRBV5-1 to TRBJ1-1; D possibly corresponds to TRBD1 (6 bases). The CDR3 length is 14 residues. Trimming took 4 bases from V and 0 from J, leaving 10 bases between them. The germline CDR1 and CDR2 sequences are SGHRS and YFSETQ.

The rearrangement links TRBV7-8 to TRBJ2-7; D possibly corresponds to TRBD2 (7 bases). V gave up 1 base and J gave up 6 bases, with 13 bases separating them. CDR1 is SGHVS and CDR2 is FQNEAQ in the germline V gene. There are 14 residues in the CDR3. CDR3 loop: CASSLEGGAFEQYF. In DNA, the CDR3 is TGTGCCAGCAGCTTAGAGGGGGGGGCATTCGAGCAGTACTTC.

This clone was recorded once. This chain links TRBV6-4 with TRBJ2-1; 8 bases agree with TRBD1. The J segment lost 8 bases and the V segment lost 5 bases, leaving 8 bases of the junction unmatched. The CDR3 contains 14 residues. Germline V CDR1 and CDR2: MRHNA, SNTAGT. The CDR3 here is CASSRTGRSDEQFF. DNA of the CDR3: TGTGCCAGCAGTCGGACAGGGAGGTCCGATGAGCAGTTCTTC.

The chain links TRBV19 to TRBJ1-1; 7 bases fit TRBD1. This CDR3 has 15 residues. After removal of 7 bases from V and 1 base from J, the junction contained 9 bases not matched to a gene. CDR1 is LNHDA, CDR2 SQIVND, per germline (reference sequence). CDR3 in amino acids: CASTTPGGGNTEAFF. For the CDR3, the DNA is TGTGCCAGTACCACCCCAGGGGGAGGGAACACTGAAGCTTTCTTT.

The V gene is TRBV6-5, the J gene TRBJ1-1, with TRBD1 matching over 8 bases. The CDR3 consists of 11 residues. Germline V lookup: CDR1 MNHEY, CDR2 SVGAGI. The V segment lost 3 bases and the J segment 14 bases; nucleotides outside the gene matches: 5. CDR3 protein: CASSYGQGEFF. The DNA for the CDR3 is TGTGCCAGCAGTTATGGACAGGGCGAATTCTTT.

Turning to this clone: Other nucleotide sequences from this sample produce the same CDR3. The gene calls are TRBV19 and TRBJ1-5; a weak D match, TRBD1 (5 bases). CDR1 is LNHDA, CDR2 SQIVND, per germline (reference sequence). Trimming shortened V by 1 base and J by 0 bases, and 7 bases separated the two germline ends. CDR3 length equals 15 residues. As DNA, the CDR3 is TGTGCCAGTAGTATAGCAGGGTTTAGCAATCAGCCCCAGCATTTT. Amino acid sequence: CASSIAGFSNQPQHF.

The CDR3 sequence is CASSTYQGTDYGYTF. CDR3 sequence (DNA): TGTGCCAGTAGTACCTACCAGGGGACCGACTATGGCTACACCTTC. V is TRBV19 and J is TRBJ1-2; D might be TRBD1 (6 bases). The V end lost 4 bases, the J end lost 3 bases, and 15 bases lay between the germline ends. Germline V CDR1 and CDR2: LNHDA, SQIVND (reference sequence). This CDR3 has 15 residues.

The count of this clone is one. This chain joins TRBV24-1 and TRBJ1-2, with D possibly TRBD1 on 6 matching bases. The CDR3 is 14 residues long. Germline-derived CDR1 and CDR2 are KGHDR and SFDVKD. The V gene lost 1 base and the J gene lost 6 bases, with 11 bases spanning the gap. CDR3 bases: TGTGCCACCAGTGATTTCGGAGGGGGGGATGGCTACACCTTC. It is translated as CATSDFGGGDGYTF.

This chain links TRBV30 with TRBJ2-1; 7 bases map to TRBD1. The CDR3 sequence is 13 residues long. V lost 3 bases and J lost 6; bases outside the gene matches: 5. CDR1 is GTSNPN and CDR2 is SVGIG in the germline V gene (reference sequence). The CDR3 spells CAWRGAGGNEQFF. DNA for the CDR3: TGTGCCTGGAGAGGGGCAGGGGGCAATGAGCAGTTCTTC.

This rearrangement joins TRBV6-2 or TRBV6-3 to TRBJ1-4; 7 bases agree with TRBD1. This CDR3 is 15 amino acids long. Germline trimming cut 0 bases from V and 7 bases from J; bases unmatched to any gene: 5. Per germline, CDR1 MNHEY and CDR2 SVGEGT. In DNA form, the CDR3 reads TGTGCCAGCAGTTACTCCTGGACAGGCGGTGAAAAACTGTTTTTT. The encoded protein is CASSYSWTGGEKLFF.

The rearrangement uses TRBV6-6 and TRBJ2-7; D might be TRBD2 (5 bases). Trimming shortened V by 0 bases and J by 1 base, and 10 bases separated the two germline ends. The CDR3 contains 15 residues. From germline, CDR1 is MNHNY and CDR2 SVGAGI (reference sequence). CDR3 sequence (DNA): TGTGCCAGCAGTTACTCCGGGGTCGGTTCCTACGAGCAGTACTTC. Translation: CASSYSGVGSYEQYF.

This chain connects TRBV7-8 to TRBJ2-2; 14 nucleotides match TRBD2. This CDR3 is 22 amino acids long. The V gene end was trimmed by 1 base and the J gene end by 0 bases; junction bases not matched to a gene: 13. CDR1 is SGHVS, CDR2 FQNEAQ, per germline. CDR3 protein: CASSLGLGLGLAGDANTGELFF. The CDR3 nucleotides are TGTGCCAGCAGCTTAGGTCTGGGGTTGGGACTAGCGGGAGATGCGAACACCGGGGAGCTGTTTTTT.

This clone came up many times. This chain connects TRBV6-5 to TRBJ2-7, with D perhaps matching TRBD2 (5 bases). Germline CDR1 MNHEY, CDR2 SVGAGI. V was cut by 11 bases and J by 1 base, with 12 bases left in between. The CDR3 has 12 residues. CDR3 sequence reads: CACGWPSYEQYF. The CDR3 region has the DNA TGTGCCTGCGGGTGGCCTTCCTACGAGCAGTACTTC.

This clone has more than one count but fewer than ten. The gene calls are TRBV5-5 and TRBJ2-2; D not resolved. This CDR3 comprises 14 residues. From germline, CDR1 is SGHKS and CDR2 YYEKEE (reference sequence). The germline V and J ends were trimmed by 1 base and 1 base, with 5 bases remaining between them. CDR3 in amino acids: CASSLIVNTGELFF. The CDR3 bases are TGTGCCAGCAGCTTGATCGTGAACACCGGGGAGCTGTTTTTT.

The V gene is TRBV28, the J gene TRBJ2-1; a possible D gene is TRBD1 (6 bases). Germline V gene lookup returns CDR1 MDHEN and CDR2 SYDVKM. This CDR3 region has 12 residues. Trimming removed 2 bases at V and 12 bases at J, with 11 bases between. CDR3 amino acids: CASSLPQGRQFF. The CDR3 DNA sequence: TGTGCCAGCAGTTTACCCCAGGGGCGGCAGTTCTTC.

The chain joins TRBV12-3 or TRBV12-4 to TRBJ2-5; TRBD1 matches 10 bases. Germline trimming cut 8 bases from V and 5 bases from J; bases unmatched to any gene: 5. The CDR3 is 13 amino acids. CDR3 in amino acids: CASGTGAVETQYF. CDR3 coding DNA: TGTGCCAGCGGGACAGGGGCGGTGGAGACCCAGTACTTC.

The chain recombines TRBV2 with TRBJ1-2, with a tentative D call TRBD1 (5 bases). Germline V lookup: CDR1 SNHLY, CDR2 FYNNEI. The CDR3 is made up of 14 amino acids. The ends were cut back, 8 bases at V and 6 bases at J, with 19 bases in the middle. The DNA for the CDR3 is TGTGCCAGCCCGGCTCCCGGACAATGGAATGGCTACACCTTC. Protein: CASPAPGQWNGYTF.

This clone was observed a single time. This chain links TRBV11-3 with TRBJ2-1; D might be TRBD2 (7 bases). Trimming removed 5 bases at V and 4 bases at J, with 18 bases between. CDR3 length: 16 residues. CDR1 and CDR2 from the germline V gene are SGHNT and YENEEA. CDR3 sequence reads: CASSQGGGAAYNEQFF. The CDR3 coding sequence is TGTGCCAGCAGCCAAGGGGGGGGCGCAGCATACAATGAGCAGTTCTTC. The full variable domain, its missing parts supplied by reference TRBV11-3 and TRBJ2-1, is EAGVVQSPRYKIIEKKQPVAFWCNPISGHNTLYWYLQNLGQGPELLIRYENEEAVDDSQLPKDRFSAERLKGVDSTLKIQPAELGDSAVYLCASSQGGGAAYNEQFFGPGTRLTVL.